A selection of T cell receptor beta chains follows, all from one sample in a study of blood T cell repertoires in COVID-19. Assay: immunoSEQ multiplex PCR; the TCRdb copy retains only in-frame clones and omits some. Seen here are about 250,000 clones, over 70% observed once, and the top ten hold 8.6%. Sequencing was done on a sample of peripheral blood. The receptors here all came from a man aged 35 to 55 with active or convalescent COVID-19. Both conserved end residues are part of each CDR3.

v_call cdr3_aa
TRBV2 CASSSTGYDYGYTF
TRBV28 CASSQSGGGTEAFF
TRBV30 CAWSGLYPEAFF
TRBV11-3 CASSSEGGTGTYEQYF
TRBV15 CATSRTGAEQYF
TRBV3-1/TRBV3-2 CASSQAAEAFF
TRBV4-1 CASSQSDRAHYGYTF
TRBV24-1 CATSENAPGVGTDTQYF
TRBV27 CASSLTGNYGYTF
TRBV14 CASSHGREGPETQYF
TRBV29-1 CSAWTGDNSPLHF
TRBV11-1 CASSEHPGQGSGYTF
TRBV27 CASSHLRLAKGINEQFF
TRBV9 CASIPNRKQGFYYGYTF
TRBV11-3 CASSLGAGGLEETQYF
TRBV6-4 CASSPQTGEHYGYTF
TRBV7-2 CASSRGYTGELFF
TRBV30 CAWSSGGDEKLFF
TRBV6-1 CASSEGGQGSGNQPQHF
TRBV7-9 CASSLGVGGGNQPQHF
TRBV2 CASSGQGRTDTQYF
TRBV3-1/TRBV3-2 CASSHLSGNSYNEQFF
TRBV30 CAWSALDRGVDKLFF
TRBV7-8 CASSLYAGSTDTQYF
TRBV3-1/TRBV3-2 CASSQDLGGLADTQYF
TRBV6-5 CASGRDQYSNQPQHF
TRBV19 CASSQQGPNYEQYF
TRBV19 CASRDHGTANTDTQYF
TRBV6-4 CASRQGALGNTEAFF
TRBV25-1 CASRTRTGEGEETQYF
TRBV18 CASSPWDISNTGELFF
TRBV18 CASSPPGQGNSPLHF
TRBV6-1 CASSELGGEKSPLHF
TRBV24-1 CATSGGTSSTDTQYF
TRBV5-4 CASSLTSGGAPDTQYF
TRBV9 CASSSSGTAYNEQFF
TRBV30 CAWLQANSLRAFF